This T cell receptor beta chain was documented in a study of OX40 agonist ivuxolimab in advanced cancers. Across the whole study: Partial responses were observed in three patients, of whom one had hepatocellular carcinoma and two had cutaneous melanoma. Points from the study as a whole: Expanded peripheral T cell antigen specificity was not determined. Low levels of normalized T-cell clonal expansion also appeared in some nonresponders.

The V end was cut by 4 bases, the J end by 4 bases, with 8 bases between. Germline assignment: CDR1 MNHEY and CDR2 SMNVEV (reference sequence). The CDR3 loop spans 12 amino acids. The repertoire was sequenced with immunoSEQ multiplex PCR; TCRdb's copy has only in-frame clones and lacks some. The sample holds about 52,000 clones, about nine tenths seen once. A remark on this clone: The antigen is not known.

This TCR came from an adult with an advanced solid tumor such as melanoma, head and neck, liver or kidney cancer. The J gene is TRBJ2-7, the V gene TRBV27; D perhaps matches TRBD2 (5 bases). Sequenced here: CD4+ or CD8+ T cells sorted from blood, sampled in a trial of the OX40 agonist ivuxolimab. As DNA, the CDR3 is TGTGCCAGCAGTTCGGGGTCATACGAGCAGTACTTC. It is translated as CASSSGSYEQYF.